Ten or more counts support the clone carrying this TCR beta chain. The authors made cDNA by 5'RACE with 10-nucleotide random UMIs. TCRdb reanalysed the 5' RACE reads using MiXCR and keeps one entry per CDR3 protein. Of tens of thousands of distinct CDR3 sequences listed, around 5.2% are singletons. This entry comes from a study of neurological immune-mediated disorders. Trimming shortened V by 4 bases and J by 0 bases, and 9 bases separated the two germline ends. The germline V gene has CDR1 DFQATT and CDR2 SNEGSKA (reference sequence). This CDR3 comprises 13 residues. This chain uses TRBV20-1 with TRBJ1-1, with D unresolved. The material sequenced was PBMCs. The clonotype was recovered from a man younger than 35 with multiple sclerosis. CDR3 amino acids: CSATPGLNTEAFF. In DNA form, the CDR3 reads TGCAGTGCTACCCCGGGATTGAACACTGAAGCTTTCTTT.